A single sample is the source of the 25 T cell receptor beta chains below, sequenced in a study of blood T cell repertoires in COVID-19. Clones were sequenced by immunoSEQ multiplex PCR, and TCRdb holds only the in-frame ones, with some missing. The profile covers about 390,000 clones, with around 87% appearing a single time and roughly 2.1% taken by the ten largest. Sequenced: peripheral blood. Receptors were obtained from an older woman with COVID-19, enrolled during active disease.

Of note for this clone: With a much larger clone just one base away, this may be a read error. The chain links TRBV5-6 to TRBJ2-7; D perhaps matches TRBD2 (6 bases). The germline CDR1 and CDR2 sequences are SGHDT and YYEEEE. V dropped 4 bases and J dropped 3 bases, with 8 bases sitting between them. The CDR3 covers 12 residues. The CDR3 sequence: CASSRDFYEQYF. Here the CDR3 DNA reads TGTGCCAGCAGCCGGGACTTCTACGAGCAGTACTTC.

This clone was detected only a few times. The V gene is TRBV19, the J gene TRBJ1-6, with TRBD1 identical over 7 bases. J lost 7 bases, V lost 8 bases, and 5 bases had no gene match. The germline gives CDR1 LNHDA, CDR2 SQIVND (reference sequence). The CDR3 is 13 amino acids. DNA of the CDR3: TGTGCCAGTGGACAGGCGTTAAATTCACCCCTCCACTTT. The encoded protein is CASGQALNSPLHF.

This clone has just a few counts. The chain carries TRBV6-5 and TRBJ2-7, with 7 bases fitting TRBD2. The CDR3 is 13 residues long. Germline-derived CDR1 and CDR2 are MNHEY and SVGAGI. With 0 bases clipped from V and 6 bases from J, the junction kept 2 bases outside the gene matches. CDR3 DNA sequence: TGTGCCAGCAGTTACTCGGGAGGGACCGAGCAGTACTTC. Translating it yields CASSYSGGTEQYF.

The chain links TRBV4-2 to TRBJ2-1, with D possibly TRBD1 on 7 matching bases. From germline, CDR1 is LGHNA and CDR2 YNFKEQ. The CDR3 consists of 16 residues. The ends were cut back, 3 bases at V and 4 bases at J, with 16 bases in the middle. As DNA, the CDR3 is TGTGCCAGCAGCCAGGCACAGGGGACTCTTTACAATGAGCAGTTCTTC. Encoded protein: CASSQAQGTLYNEQFF.

The CDR3 nucleotides are TGTGCCAGCAGCTTATGGGGCAGGCTGAACACTGAAGCTTTCTTT. Its translation: CASSLWGRLNTEAFF. This chain links TRBV7-3 with TRBJ1-1, with D maybe TRBD1 (5 bases). This CDR3 has 15 residues. Trimming took off 2 bases at V and 0 bases at J, with 10 bases between the two ends. Per germline, CDR1 SGHTA and CDR2 FQGTGA.

The V call is TRBV30, the J call TRBJ2-1; D might be TRBD1 (6 bases). The length of the CDR3 is 15 residues. Germline CDR1 and CDR2: GTSNPN and SVGIG (reference sequence). Trimming removed 3 bases at V and 4 bases at J, with 16 bases between. The CDR3 region is CAWRGLGAAYNEQFF. For the CDR3, the DNA is TGTGCCTGGAGAGGGTTGGGGGCGGCGTACAATGAGCAGTTCTTC. The complete variable domain, with remaining parts taken from reference TRBV30 and TRBJ2-1, reads SQTIHQWPATLVQPVGSPLSLECTVEGTSNPNLYWYRQAAGRGLQLLFYSVGIGQISSEVPQNLSASRPQDRQFILSSKKLLLSDSGFYLCAWRGLGAAYNEQFFGPGTRLTVL.

The V gene is TRBV4-2, the J gene TRBJ2-3, with a tentative D call TRBD2 (7 bases). CDR1 is LGHNA and CDR2 is YNFKEQ in the germline V gene. The CDR3 covers 15 residues. Deletions cut 4 bases from V and 2 bases from J, with 13 bases between. As DNA, the CDR3 is TGTGCCAGCAGCCCTTTTGGGGGGGCCACAGATACGCAGTATTTT. It yields the protein CASSPFGGATDTQYF.

This chain connects TRBV28 to TRBJ2-2; TRBD2 matches 9 bases. Germline V gene lookup returns CDR1 MDHEN and CDR2 SYDVKM. With 7 bases clipped from V and 5 bases from J, the junction kept 8 bases outside the gene matches. The CDR3 loop spans 15 amino acids. The CDR3 coding sequence is TGTGCCAGCACTTTTGGACTAGCGTTAACCGGGGAGCTGTTTTTT. This encodes CASTFGLALTGELFF.

This sequence joins TRBV30 and TRBJ1-1; D remains unclear. From germline, CDR1 is GTSNPN and CDR2 SVGIG (reference sequence). V lost 3 bases to trimming and J lost 2 bases, with 7 bases between them. The CDR3 is 12 residues long. The CDR3 sequence is CAWSRTNTEAFF. CDR3 bases: TGTGCCTGGAGCAGGACTAACACTGAAGCTTTCTTT.

V is TRBV6-5 and J is TRBJ2-3, with D possibly being TRBD1 (6 bases). The CDR3 covers 14 residues. V shed 10 bases and J shed 2 bases, with 16 bases lying between them. Germline loops: CDR1 MNHEY, CDR2 SVGAGI. CDR3 in DNA: TGTGCCACGGAGAAAAGGACAGTCACAGATACGCAGTATTTT. It codes for CATEKRTVTDTQYF.

This clone showed up just a few times. The gene calls are TRBV2 and TRBJ1-5, with D unclear. Looked up from germline, CDR1 is SNHLY and CDR2 is FYNNEI. The CDR3 contains 12 residues. V lost 6 bases, J lost 4 bases, and 7 bases lay in between. CDR3 sequence: CASSPVNQPQHF. The DNA of the CDR3 is TGTGCCAGCAGCCCTGTAAATCAGCCCCAGCATTTT.

This chain connects TRBV5-4 to TRBJ2-3, with 7 bases matching TRBD1. J gave up 5 bases and V 4 bases, and 13 bases lay outside the gene matches. This CDR3 contains 16 residues. Germline CDR1 reads SGHNT; CDR2 reads YYREEE (reference sequence). In nucleotides, the CDR3 is TGTGCCAGCAGCGTACCTTCAGGGGGAGAAGGAGATACGCAGTATTTT. This translates into CASSVPSGGEGDTQYF.

This chain joins TRBV5-8 and TRBJ1-1; possible D gene TRBD1, 5 bases. The V end lost 5 bases, the J end lost 0 bases, and 14 bases lay between the germline ends. The germline gives CDR1 SGHTS, CDR2 YDEGEE. This CDR3 is 15 amino acids long. The CDR3 DNA reads as TGTGCCAGCAGACCGCTGGGGGGAATGAACACTGAAGCTTTCTTT. This gives the protein CASRPLGGMNTEAFF.

This chain uses TRBV7-9 with TRBJ1-6; 8 bases fit TRBD1. V dropped 4 bases and J dropped 8; count of bases not matched to a gene: 10. The CDR3 sequence is 16 residues long. CDR1 is SEHNR, CDR2 FQNEAQ, per germline (reference sequence). The CDR3 region is CASSYRQGAGDSPLHF. CDR3 sequence (DNA): TGTGCCAGCAGCTATCGTCAGGGGGCAGGGGATTCACCCCTCCACTTT. The variable domain in full, with the rest retrieved from reference TRBV7-9 and TRBJ1-6, is DTGVSQNPRHKITKRGQNVTFRCDPISEHNRLYWYRQTLGQGPEFLTYFQNEAQLEKSRLLSDRFSAERPKGSFSTLEIQRTEQGDSAMYLCASSYRQGAGDSPLHFGNGTRLTVT.

This clone was picked up one time. This chain links TRBV5-1 with TRBJ1-4; D is undetermined. CDR1 is SGHRS, CDR2 YFSETQ, per germline. The CDR3 loop spans 12 amino acids. Trimming took off 2 bases at V and 6 bases at J, with 5 bases between the two ends. The CDR3 DNA follows: TGCGCCAGCAGCTTCACAGATGAAAAACTGTTTTTT. Translating gives CASSFTDEKLFF. The variable domain in full, with the rest retrieved from reference TRBV5-1 and TRBJ1-4, is KAGVTQTPRYLIKTRGQQVTLSCSPISGHRSVSWYQQTPGQGLQFLFEYFSETQRNKGNFPGRFSGRQFSNSRSEMNVSTLELGDSALYLCASSFTDEKLFFGSGTQLSVL.

The chain joins TRBV6-5 to TRBJ2-7, with a possible D match to TRBD1 (5 bases). Germline CDR1 is MNHEY and CDR2 is SVGAGI. V shed 8 bases and J shed 3 bases, with 11 bases lying between them. This CDR3 spans 12 amino acids. The CDR3 nucleotides read TGTGCCAGCGGTAGGGGCCTCTACGAGCAGTACTTC. It specifies CASGRGLYEQYF.

V gene TRBV7-6 combines with J gene TRBJ2-7; TRBD1 aligns across 12 bases. The CDR3 extends over 20 amino acids. With 5 bases clipped from V and 4 bases from J, the junction kept 21 bases outside the gene matches. CDR1 is SGHVS and CDR2 is FNYEAQ in the germline V gene. The CDR3 spells CASSTPEITGTGGDGYEQYF. CDR3 nucleotide sequence: TGTGCCAGCAGCACGCCTGAAATCACCGGGACAGGGGGCGATGGGTACGAGCAGTACTTC.

The rearrangement links TRBV7-8 to TRBJ2-6; 8 nucleotides align to TRBD1. V lost 0 bases, J lost 1 base, and 5 bases stayed unmatched. This CDR3 contains 18 residues. Germline V gene lookup returns CDR1 SGHVS and CDR2 FQNEAQ. In nucleotides, the CDR3 is TGTGCCAGCAGCTTAGCGGGGACAGGCCTGTCTGGGGCCAACGTCCTGACTTTC. This codes for CASSLAGTGLSGANVLTF.

This clone turned up a few times. This chain joins TRBV7-8 and TRBJ1-4; 12 bases are a match to TRBD1. Germline loops: CDR1 SGHVS, CDR2 FQNEAQ. CDR3 length: 17 amino acids. The V segment lost 4 bases and the J segment 3 bases; nucleotides outside the gene matches: 6. The CDR3 spells CASSSGDRGLANEKLFF. The CDR3 nucleotides read TGTGCCAGCAGCTCCGGGGACAGGGGGCTAGCTAATGAAAAACTGTTTTTT.

J is TRBJ2-5 and V is TRBV5-4; D call uncertain. Germline V lookup: CDR1 SGHNT, CDR2 YYREEE (reference sequence). V gave up 0 bases and J gave up 2 bases, with 14 bases separating them. This CDR3 region has 16 residues. CDR3 sequence reads: CASSLGPRVEQETQYF. The CDR3 nucleotides are TGTGCCAGCAGCTTGGGCCCAAGAGTGGAGCAAGAGACCCAGTACTTC.

The V call is TRBV18, the J call TRBJ1-2; TRBD1 aligns across 8 bases. The CDR3 contains 13 residues. Losses at the gene ends were 3 bases for V and 4 bases for J; bases not matched to a gene: 1. Germline V gives CDR1 KGHSH, CDR2 LQKENI. The DNA for the CDR3 is TGTGCCAGCTCACCGGACAGGGCCTATGGCTACACCTTC. Translated, it gives CASSPDRAYGYTF.

J is TRBJ1-4 and V is TRBV11-2, with a weak D call TRBD1 (6 bases). Germline lookup yields CDR1 SGHAT and CDR2 FQNNGV. This CDR3 spans 15 amino acids. V was trimmed by 6 bases and J by 2 bases, leaving 13 bases between them. Here the CDR3 DNA reads TGTGCCAGCAGTTTCATGGGGGCCACTAATGAAAAACTGTTTTTT. Translated: CASSFMGATNEKLFF.

The V gene is TRBV2, the J gene TRBJ1-2; D is perhaps TRBD1 (6 bases). This CDR3 spans 15 amino acids. Trimming took off 3 bases at V and 4 bases at J, with 15 bases between the two ends. Germline-derived CDR1 and CDR2 are SNHLY and FYNNEI. This CDR3 reads CASSDLLPGAYGYTF. CDR3 DNA: TGTGCCAGCAGTGATCTTTTGCCAGGGGCCTATGGCTACACCTTC.

CDR3 sequence reads: CASSLDRSSYNEQFF. As DNA, the CDR3 is TGTGCCAGCAGCCTGGACAGGAGCTCCTACAATGAGCAGTTCTTC. V is TRBV3-1 (or the pseudogene TRBV3-2) and J is TRBJ2-1, with 7 bases lining up with TRBD1. Looked up from germline, CDR1 is LGHDT and CDR2 is YNNKEL (reference sequence). The CDR3 sequence is 15 residues long. V lost 4 bases and J lost 0; bases outside the gene matches: 3.

This sequence joins TRBV4-1 and TRBJ2-7; no clear D. This CDR3 region has 16 residues. Germline V gene data show CDR1 as MGHRA and CDR2 as YSYEKL. Trimming shortened V by 3 bases and J by 0 bases, and 15 bases separated the two germline ends. The CDR3 DNA follows: TGCGCCAGCAGCCAGCTACAGTTTCCGAGCTCCTACGAGCAGTACTTC. Amino acids: CASSQLQFPSSYEQYF.